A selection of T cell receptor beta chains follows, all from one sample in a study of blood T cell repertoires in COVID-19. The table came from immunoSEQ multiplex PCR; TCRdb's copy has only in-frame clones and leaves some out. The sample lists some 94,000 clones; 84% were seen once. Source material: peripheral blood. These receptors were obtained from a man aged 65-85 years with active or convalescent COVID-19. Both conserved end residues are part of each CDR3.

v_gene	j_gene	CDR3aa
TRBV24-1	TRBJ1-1	CATPSWGRPGNTEAFF
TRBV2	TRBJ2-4	CASSAENIQYF
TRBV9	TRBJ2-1	CASSVGSNEQFF
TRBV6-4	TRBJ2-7	CASSEQGGSYEQYF
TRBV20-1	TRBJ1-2	CSARPRGGYTF
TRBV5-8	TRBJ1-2	CASSLADRGRSF
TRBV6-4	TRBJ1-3	CASRVGHSGNTIYF
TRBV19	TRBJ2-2	CASSTVAGKPLTGELFF
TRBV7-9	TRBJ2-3	CASRKYRGGVDTQYF
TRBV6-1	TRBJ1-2	CASSDLSGSYGYTF
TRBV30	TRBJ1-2	CAWSAGTGYGYTF
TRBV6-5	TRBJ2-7	CASSSSGLAGAYEQYF
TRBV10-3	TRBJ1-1	CAISGTGGLNTEAFF
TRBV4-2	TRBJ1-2	CASSQEVQAYGYTF
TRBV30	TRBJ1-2	CAWSVPPTTGNYGYTF
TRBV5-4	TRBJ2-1	CASSLPIAGGLKEQFF
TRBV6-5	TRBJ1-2	CASSFDRGAYGYTF
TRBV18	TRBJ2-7	CASSPSRDRAIYEQYF
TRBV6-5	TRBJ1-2	CASRGGAPYGYTF
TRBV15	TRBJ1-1	CATSRGTGGWTEAFF
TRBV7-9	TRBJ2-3	CASSPSGPTDTQYF
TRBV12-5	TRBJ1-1	CASGPGTPEWTEAFF
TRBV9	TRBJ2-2	CASQGQGASGELFF
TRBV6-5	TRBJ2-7	CASSPVDRGRVEQYF
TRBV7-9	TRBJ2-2	CASSPQGGRSGELFF
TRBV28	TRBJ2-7	CASSLRSSYEQYF
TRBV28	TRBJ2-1	CASSFVNKGVYNEQFF
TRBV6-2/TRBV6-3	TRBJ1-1	CASSYGAHADTEAFF
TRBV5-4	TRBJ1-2	CASSYNIGGGYTF
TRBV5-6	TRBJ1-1	CASSLGRGSLVNTEAFF
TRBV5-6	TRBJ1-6	CASSFRGIPLHF
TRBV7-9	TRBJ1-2	CASSLAGGEGYTF
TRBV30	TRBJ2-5	CAWSVTGGGETQYF
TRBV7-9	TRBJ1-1	CASSFEGQKNTEAFF
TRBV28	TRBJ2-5	CASSFRSRGVNQETQYF
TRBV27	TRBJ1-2	CASSLAGAGYGYTF
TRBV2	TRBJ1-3	CASSEALHQGYGNTIYF
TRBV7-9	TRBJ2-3	CASSLARAADTQYF
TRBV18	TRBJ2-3	CASSPKGGGGTDTQYF
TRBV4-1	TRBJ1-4	CASSQGGTGGEKLFF
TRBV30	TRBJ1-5	CAWSYTENQPQHF
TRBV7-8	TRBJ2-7	CASSPQGGGNFYEQYF
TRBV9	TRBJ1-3	CASSVVSTGNTIYF
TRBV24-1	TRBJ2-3	CATSEGKRGNTDTQYF
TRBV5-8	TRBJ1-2	CASSLDWGGFDYGYTF
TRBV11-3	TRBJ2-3	CASSFGLQGAPAQYF
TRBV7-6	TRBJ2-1	CASSNRLKPSSYNEQFF
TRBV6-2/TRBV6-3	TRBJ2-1	CASSSGGNSYNEQFF
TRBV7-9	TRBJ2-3	CATSLAGGPNTQYF
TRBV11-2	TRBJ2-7	CASSLGGLLYEQYF
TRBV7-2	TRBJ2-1	CASSLEGLNEQFF
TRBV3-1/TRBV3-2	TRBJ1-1	CASSHARGGTEAFF
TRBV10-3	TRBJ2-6	CAISEAIGTSGPSSGANVLTF
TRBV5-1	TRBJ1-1	CASSHSGVNTEAFF
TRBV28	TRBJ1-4	CASSVVGAANEKLFF
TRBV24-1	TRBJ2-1	CATRDRRLGDEQFF
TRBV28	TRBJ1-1	CASSLRDRNTEAFF